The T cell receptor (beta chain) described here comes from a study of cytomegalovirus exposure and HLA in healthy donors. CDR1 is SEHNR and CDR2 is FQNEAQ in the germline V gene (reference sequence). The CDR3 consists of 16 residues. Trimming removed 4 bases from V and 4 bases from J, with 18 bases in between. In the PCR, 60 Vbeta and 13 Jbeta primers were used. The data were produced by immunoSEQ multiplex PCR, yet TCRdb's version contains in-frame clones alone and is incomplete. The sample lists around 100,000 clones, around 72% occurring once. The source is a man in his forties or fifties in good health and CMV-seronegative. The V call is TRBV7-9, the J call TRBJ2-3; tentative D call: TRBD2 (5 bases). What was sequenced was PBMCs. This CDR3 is CASSSQNRDGPDTQYF. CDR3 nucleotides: TGTGCCAGCAGCTCCCAGAATCGGGATGGGCCAGATACGCAGTATTTT.